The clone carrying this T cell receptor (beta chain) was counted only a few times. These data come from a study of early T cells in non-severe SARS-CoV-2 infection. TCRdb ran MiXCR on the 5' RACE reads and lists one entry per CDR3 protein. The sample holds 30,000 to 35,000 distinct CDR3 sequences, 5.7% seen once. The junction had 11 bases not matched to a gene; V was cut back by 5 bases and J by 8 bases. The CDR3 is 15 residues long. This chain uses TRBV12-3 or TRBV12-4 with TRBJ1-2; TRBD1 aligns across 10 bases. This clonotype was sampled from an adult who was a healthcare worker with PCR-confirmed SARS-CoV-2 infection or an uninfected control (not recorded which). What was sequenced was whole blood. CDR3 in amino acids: CASSRGQGVLGGYTF. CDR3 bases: TGTGCCAGCAGTCGCGGACAGGGGGTACTAGGGGGCTACACCTTC.